This entry is about one TCR beta chain. What antigen it recognizes has not been identified. No per-base quality is available; no much larger clone lies one base away. The data are from a study of OX40 agonist ivuxolimab in advanced cancers. Study-level background: Ivuxolimab was a fully human IgG2 agonistic monoclonal antibody targeting the costimulatory receptor OX40 (CD134). Intravenous ivuxolimab was administered to patients every 2 weeks at six dose levels: 0.01, 0.1, 0.3, 1.5, 3 and 10 mg/kg. A male proportion of roughly 80% and a mean age of approximately 58 years, ranging from roughly 23 to 85, were recorded for the dose-escalation cohort. The paper covers the monotherapy dose-escalation part of the phase I ivuxolimab trial, which included N of about 56 patients. Of the approximately 53 patients in dose escalation, 19 had hepatocellular carcinoma, some 15 had melanoma, 9 had renal cell carcinoma and 9 had head and neck cancer. The purpose of peripheral TCRbeta sequencing was to test whether ivuxolimab changed TCR sequence diversity and led to clonal T-cell expansion. Partial responses occurred in three dose-escalation patients: two with cutaneous melanoma and one with hepatocellular carcinoma. Prior anti-PD-1, anti-PD-L1 or anti-CTLA-4 therapy was permitted, and checkpoint inhibitors had been received by about 44% of dose-escalation patients.

Patients with autoimmune disease history or receiving systemic immunosuppression were excluded from the trial. Peripheral blood for TCR sequencing was drawn from every dose cohort at baseline, at cycle 4 day 1 and at cycle 7 day 1. Samples came from an open-label, multicenter, first-in-human phase I dose-escalation trial of ivuxolimab. Adults with locally advanced or metastatic head and neck squamous cell, hepatocellular, melanoma or renal cell carcinoma were enrolled in the trial. Before TCR sequencing, CD4+ T cells and CD8+ T cells from peripheral blood were sorted into separate populations. The paper as a whole reports these results and caveats: In the 0.1-3.0 mg/kg groups, partial responders had among the lowest normalized peripheral clonal expansion, particularly in CD8+ T cells. At doses from 0.1 to 3.0 mg/kg, clonal expansion was seen in both CD4+ and CD8+ blood T cells between baseline and week 6. Low levels of normalized T-cell clonal expansion were also shown by some nonresponding patients. After ivuxolimab, expanded clones were on average more numerous among CD8+ T cells than among CD4+ T cells. Antigen specificity was not determined for the clonally expanded peripheral T cells.

Genomic DNA was extracted from sorted cells for sequencing of the TCRbeta CDR3 region. The immunoSEQ Assay was used to sequence the TCRbeta CDR3 regions. This immuneACCESS table, as held by TCRdb, lists in-frame sequences with V and J called but not all clones. Of the missing ones, under half trace to an unresolved V gene in checked studies; the others have no known cause. The sample yields roughly 48,000 clones; 83% were counted once. The ten largest clonotypes hold roughly 1.1% of the sample. V is cut back by 8 bases and J by 6 bases, with 13 bases in the junction unmatched. Taken from cysteine to phenylalanine, the CDR3 has 15 residues. The only DNA kept is the CDR3, 45 bases in frame from the first base. CDR1 and CDR2 (SNHLY, FYNNEI) derive from the germline V gene.

The receptor was derived from an adult with an advanced solid tumor such as melanoma, head and neck, liver or kidney cancer. Sequencing used CD4+ or CD8+ T cells sorted from blood, obtained in a trial of the OX40 agonist ivuxolimab. The sequence links TRBV2 to TRBJ2-1, and 7 bases in between align with TRBD1. The nucleotide sequence is given as TGTGCCAGCTCAACCGAACAGGGGTCTGCCAATGAGCAGTTCTTC. Protein translation: CASSTEQGSANEQFF.